The 31 T cell receptor beta chains below were found in one sample sequenced in a study of cytomegalovirus exposure and HLA in healthy donors. The PCR contained 60 Vbeta and 13 Jbeta primers. Generated by immunoSEQ multiplex PCR, the TCRdb table keeps only in-frame clones and is missing some. Here the sample spans roughly 120,000 clones, 80% being singletons. The sample taken for sequencing was PBMCs. These receptors were collected from a female donor in good health and CMV-seropositive.

This chain joins TRBV4-3 and TRBJ2-2; D ambiguous. Trimming stripped 2 bases from V and 5 bases from J, with 15 bases between. The CDR3 totals 16 residues. CDR1 is LGHNA and CDR2 is YSLEER in the germline V gene. DNA for the CDR3: TGCGCCAGCAGCCAACCAGCGCCCCCCGGGACCGGGGAGCTGTTTTTT. Translation: CASSQPAPPGTGELFF.

This rearrangement joins TRBV20-1 to TRBJ1-1, with D possibly TRBD1 on 6 matching bases. This CDR3 has 11 residues. Germline assignment: CDR1 DFQATT and CDR2 SNEGSKA (reference sequence). The V end lost 7 bases, the J end lost 5 bases, and 11 bases lay between the germline ends. CDR3 protein: CSVGGGTEAFF. The CDR3 bases are TGCAGTGTAGGGGGTGGGACTGAAGCTTTCTTT.

The genes are TRBV6-6 and TRBJ2-6; possible D gene TRBD1, 6 bases. This CDR3 is 16 amino acids long. Germline CDR1 is MNHNY and CDR2 is SVGAGI (reference sequence). Trimming took off 6 bases at V and 5 bases at J, with 17 bases between the two ends. CDR3 region: CASRSQQGFWANVLTF. In DNA form, the CDR3 reads TGTGCCAGCAGGTCGCAACAGGGATTCTGGGCCAACGTCCTGACTTTC.

The chain couples TRBV11-3 to TRBJ2-1; D gene unclear. The germline V gene encodes CDR1 SGHNT and CDR2 YENEEA. CDR3 size: 13 residues. The ends were cut back, 1 base at V and 10 bases at J, with 11 bases in the middle. Written as DNA, the CDR3 is TGTGCCAGCAGCTTAGCCAGGTTCACGGAGCAGTTCTTC. It translates to CASSLARFTEQFF.

The CDR3 spells CASSVYRGTEAFF. The CDR3 nucleotides read TGTGCCAGCAGCGTTTACAGGGGAACTGAAGCTTTCTTT. This chain joins TRBV5-4 and TRBJ1-1, with 7 nucleotides matching TRBD1. Looked up from germline, CDR1 is SGHNT and CDR2 is YYREEE (reference sequence). CDR3 size: 13 residues. V trimming: 4 bases; J trimming: 5 bases; junction bases outside the gene matches: 5.

V usage is TRBV7-9 and J usage is TRBJ2-5; 11 nucleotides agree with TRBD1. This CDR3 region has 17 residues. The junction had 11 bases not matched to a gene; V was cut back by 3 bases and J by 5 bases. The germline gives CDR1 SEHNR, CDR2 FQNEAQ (reference sequence). DNA of the CDR3: TGTGCCAGCAGCTTTGGGCCCGGGACAGGGGGGTTGGAGACCCAGTACTTC. Protein sequence: CASSFGPGTGGLETQYF. The full variable domain, completed using reference TRBV7-9 and TRBJ2-5, is DTGVSQNPRHKITKRGQNVTFRCDPISEHNRLYWYRQTLGQGPEFLTYFQNEAQLEKSRLLSDRFSAERPKGSFSTLEIQRTEQGDSAMYLCASSFGPGTGGLETQYFGPGTRLLVL.

The rearrangement links TRBV6-5 to TRBJ1-2; maybe TRBD1 (6 bases). Per the germline V gene, CDR1 is MNHEY and CDR2 is SVGAGI. This CDR3 is 14 amino acids long. Trimming cost V 0 bases and J 4 bases, with 9 bases left between them. CDR3 residues: CASSYSTGTYGYTF. CDR3 coding DNA: TGTGCCAGCAGTTACTCTACAGGGACCTATGGCTACACCTTC.

With respect to this clone: In the same sample, other DNA sequences code for this CDR3. The V gene is TRBV5-5, the J gene TRBJ1-1, with 9 nucleotides matching TRBD1. Germline V gives CDR1 SGHKS, CDR2 YYEKEE (reference sequence). With V trimmed by 3 bases and J by 1 base, 1 base remained unmatched. The CDR3 has 14 residues. The CDR3 protein is CASSSGQGNTEAFF. CDR3 nucleotides: TGTGCCAGCAGCTCGGGACAGGGGAACACTGAAGCTTTCTTT. Combining the CDR3 with reference TRBV5-5 and TRBJ1-1 gives the whole variable domain DAGVTQSPTHLIKTRGQQVTLRCSPISGHKSVSWYQQVLGQGPQFIFQYYEKEERGRGNFPDRFSARQFPNYSSELNVNALLLGDSALYLCASSSGQGNTEAFFGQGTRLTVV.

This clone was counted once. The chain carries TRBV7-3 and TRBJ2-3; TRBD2 matches at 10 bases. Germline V lookup: CDR1 SGHTA, CDR2 FQGTGA. J was trimmed by 5 bases and V by 5 bases; bases with no gene match: 7. The CDR3 spans 15 residues. DNA for the CDR3: TGTGCCAGCAGCCTATCTAGCGGGGGTGGAGATACGCAGTATTTT. Protein: CASSLSSGGGDTQYF.

This clone was counted a single time. This chain uses TRBV7-3 with TRBJ2-3; 13 bases line up with TRBD2. The CDR3 is 16 residues long. V gave up 5 bases and J gave up 10 bases; unmatched junction bases: 12. In germline, CDR1 is SGHTA, CDR2 FQGTGA. CDR3 protein: CASSPGLAGAQGAQYF. CDR3 nucleotides: TGTGCCAGCAGCCCAGGACTAGCGGGGGCCCAGGGGGCGCAGTATTTT.

CDR3 nucleotides: TGTGCCAGCAGCTCGCACACAGGGGGAAGCAATCAGCCCCAGCATTTT. Protein sequence: CASSSHTGGSNQPQHF. The chain uses TRBV11-2 and TRBJ1-5, with TRBD1 identical over 8 bases. Germline V lookup: CDR1 SGHAT, CDR2 FQNNGV. CDR3 length: 16 amino acids. V dropped 4 bases and J dropped 1; count of bases not matched to a gene: 6.

As DNA, the CDR3 is TGCGCCAGCAGCCCCGGTATCGGGAGCACAGATACGCAGTATTTT. Its protein product is CASSPGIGSTDTQYF. The rearrangement uses TRBV5-1 and TRBJ2-3; D is unclear. V dropped 4 bases and J dropped 0 bases, with 12 bases sitting between them. The CDR3 covers 15 residues. Germline assignment: CDR1 SGHRS and CDR2 YFSETQ.

The CDR3 DNA follows: TGTGCCAGCAAGAAACAGGACTATGGCTACACCTTC. Its protein product is CASKKQDYGYTF. The genes are TRBV6-5 and TRBJ1-2; possible D gene TRBD1, 5 bases. The germline V gene encodes CDR1 MNHEY and CDR2 SVGAGI. The CDR3 covers 12 residues. The V end was cut by 7 bases, the J end by 3 bases, with 9 bases between.

The J gene is TRBJ2-4, the V gene TRBV27; TRBD1 agrees at 7 bases. Per germline, CDR1 MNHEY and CDR2 SMNVEV (reference sequence). CDR3 length: 13 residues. Trimming took 7 bases from V and 7 from J; bases not matched to a gene: 7. The CDR3 DNA reads as TGTGCCAGCACCTCCCGGGACAGCAACATTCAGTACTTC. Protein product: CASTSRDSNIQYF.

A few counts support this clone. The chain uses TRBV4-3 and TRBJ2-1; D is perhaps TRBD1 (5 bases). Germline values: CDR1 LGHNA, CDR2 YSLEER. This CDR3 spans 15 amino acids. Deletions cut 4 bases from V and 6 bases from J, with 16 bases between. The chain's CDR3 is CASSPRQGEGNEQFF. The CDR3 DNA reads as TGCGCCAGCAGCCCACGTCAAGGGGAAGGCAATGAGCAGTTCTTC.

The chain uses TRBV2 and TRBJ1-3, with D unclear. This CDR3 is built from 14 residues. Germline CDR1 is SNHLY and CDR2 is FYNNEI. Trimming cost V 4 bases and J 0 bases, with 7 bases left between them. The CDR3 here is CASSVGVSGNTIYF. Written as DNA, the CDR3 is TGTGCCAGCAGTGTAGGAGTCTCTGGAAACACCATATATTTT.

Of note for this clone: A read error may produce the germline difference seen at one junction end. The gene calls are TRBV7-7 and TRBJ1-1; the D is unclear. The CDR3 is 13 residues long. Per germline, CDR1 SSHAT and CDR2 FNYEAQ (reference sequence). The CDR3 sequence: CASSPGENTEAFF. As DNA, the CDR3 is TGTGCTAGCAGCCCCGGGGAGAACACTGAAGCTTTCTTT.

This chain joins TRBV7-8 and TRBJ2-1; D unclear. The CDR3 is made up of 14 amino acids. With 1 base removed from V and 6 bases from J, the gap between germline ends came to 10 bases. Per germline, CDR1 SGHVS and CDR2 FQNEAQ. CDR3 in DNA: TGTGCCAGCAGCTTAGGTTTCTCGCGCAATGAGCAGTTCTTC. It encodes CASSLGFSRNEQFF.

The V call is TRBV14, the J call TRBJ2-2; 9 bases are a match to TRBD2. Germline assignment: CDR1 SGHDN and CDR2 FVKESK. The CDR3 length is 16 residues. Germline trimming cut 4 bases from V and 1 base from J; bases unmatched to any gene: 4. As DNA, the CDR3 is TGTGCCAGCAGCCTGCGGGGGGGTGTGAACACCGGGGAGCTGTTTTTT. It specifies CASSLRGGVNTGELFF.

The chain joins TRBV28 to TRBJ1-1; D gene ambiguous. Germline lookup yields CDR1 MDHEN and CDR2 SYDVKM. The CDR3 extends over 15 amino acids. Between the trimmed V and J ends, which lost 7 bases and 1 base, there was a span of 16 bases. As DNA, the CDR3 is TGTGCCAGCATGGGCGGGAATTCGAAGAACACTGAAGCTTTCTTT. Protein sequence: CASMGGNSKNTEAFF.

A single count supports this clone. V is TRBV19 and J is TRBJ1-2; perhaps TRBD1 as D (6 bases). The CDR3 has 14 residues. CDR1 is LNHDA, CDR2 SQIVND, per germline (reference sequence). V was cut by 5 bases and J by 2 bases, with 12 bases left in between. CDR3 nucleotide sequence: TGTGCCAGTAGTGTCCAACAGGGAAACTATGGCTACACCTTC. It is translated as CASSVQQGNYGYTF.

This clone came up once. V usage is TRBV7-6 and J usage is TRBJ2-1, with 10 bases matching TRBD1. The CDR3 sequence is 16 residues long. Germline CDR1 is SGHVS and CDR2 is FNYEAQ. Trimming cost V 4 bases and J 9 bases; bases outside gene matches: 12. Here the CDR3 reads CASSSSGTGVYGEQFF. The CDR3 DNA is TGTGCCAGCAGCTCATCCGGGACAGGGGTATACGGTGAGCAGTTCTTC.

The V gene is TRBV6-1, the J gene TRBJ2-5, with 10 bases lining up with TRBD1. The DNA end favors TRBJ2-7, so the J call may be wrong. Germline CDR1 reads MNHNS; CDR2 reads SASEGT. This CDR3 has 16 residues. The DNA of the CDR3 is TGTGCCAGCAGTGGGGACAGGGGCCCCCGTGGCTACGAGCAGTACTTC. Translation: CASSGDRGPRGYEQYF.

A remark on this clone: Distinct nucleotide sequences in the sample also encode this CDR3. The J gene is TRBJ2-7, the V gene TRBV7-2, with D tentatively TRBD2 (6 bases). V dropped 2 bases and J dropped 0 bases, with 14 bases sitting between them. The CDR3 length is 16 residues. Germline V gene sequence: CDR1 SGHTA, CDR2 FQGNSA. In DNA form, the CDR3 reads TGTGCCAGCAGCTTACGGGGGTCCCCGAGCTCCTACGAGCAGTACTTC. Amino acids: CASSLRGSPSSYEQYF.

The CDR3 sequence is CAISAGPSRGRGYEGYTF. The CDR3 nucleotides are TGTGCCATCAGTGCCGGGCCCTCGAGGGGGCGCGGGTACGAAGGCTACACCTTC. The rearrangement uses TRBV10-3 and TRBJ1-2; 7 bases agree with TRBD1. The V gene's germline CDR1 is ENHRY and CDR2 SYGVKD. The CDR3 runs 18 residues. Germline trimming cut 4 bases from V and 8 bases from J; bases unmatched to any gene: 22.

The DNA of the CDR3 is TGCGCCAGCAGCTTAACACAGGGAAACGGCTACACCTTC. Protein product: CASSLTQGNGYTF. The chain has TRBV5-1 and TRBJ1-2, with D possibly matching TRBD1 (6 bases). In germline, CDR1 is SGHRS, CDR2 YFSETQ. This CDR3 has 13 residues. Trimming took 2 bases from V and 8 from J, leaving 13 bases between them.

The gene calls are TRBV6-1 and TRBJ2-3; the match to TRBD2 covers 8 bases. Trimming cost V 8 bases and J 5 bases; bases outside gene matches: 9. Germline CDR1 MNHNS, CDR2 SASEGT. The CDR3 has 14 residues. CDR3 protein: CASGLAGSRDTQYF. The CDR3 DNA reads TGTGCCAGCGGGTTAGCGGGGTCTAGAGATACGCAGTATTTT.

The chain has TRBV28 and TRBJ1-3; no reliable D call. The CDR3 consists of 17 residues. Germline V gene lookup returns CDR1 MDHEN and CDR2 SYDVKM. Trimming took 2 bases from V and 4 from J, leaving 18 bases between them. For the CDR3, the DNA is TGTGCCAGCAGTTTACCCAGGAGGGTTGGTGGAGGAAACACCATATATTTT. As protein: CASSLPRRVGGGNTIYF.

This clone has only a few counts. The chain couples TRBV29-1 to TRBJ1-1; 9 nucleotides match TRBD1. V lost 8 bases and J lost 10; bases outside the gene matches: 8. Germline loops: CDR1 SQVTM, CDR2 ANQGSEA. This CDR3 contains 11 residues. DNA of the CDR3: TGCAGCCTATCAACAGGGGGCGCAGCTTTCTTT. Translation: CSLSTGGAAFF.

A single count supports this clone. The CDR3 bases are TGTGCCAGCAAATTACAGGGAGGGGCCTACGAGCAGTACTTC. It codes for CASKLQGGAYEQYF. The chain is built from TRBV6-6 and TRBJ2-7, with D maybe TRBD2 (7 bases). Germline V gene lookup returns CDR1 MNHNY and CDR2 SVGAGI (reference sequence). Trimming took 7 bases from V and 2 from J, leaving 15 bases between them. CDR3 length equals 14 residues.

In this sample, this clone turned up a few times. V and J are TRBV4-3 and TRBJ2-3; the match to TRBD2 covers 15 bases. The CDR3 is 19 residues long. Germline V gene sequence: CDR1 LGHNA, CDR2 YSLEER. J gave up 3 bases and V 2 bases, and 9 bases lay outside the gene matches. As DNA, the CDR3 is TGCGCCAGCAGCCAAATCAGGACTAGCGGGGGGGCCACGACAGATACGCAGTATTTT. Protein product: CASSQIRTSGGATTDTQYF.